The clone carrying this T cell receptor (beta chain) was detected only a few times. What it binds is unknown. The data were obtained in a study of T cell repertoires in cytomegalovirus infection. On the study more broadly: HLA-B-restricted CMV epitopes that are well studied, plus recently identified HLA-C-restricted ones, were used by the study. Matching HLA type and CMV infection were both indicated by public TCR beta signatures.

Study-wide results and limits: Frequencies of public TCR beta families were cumulated, and this identified carriers of CMV plus the relevant HLA. HLA-C-restricted CMV clonotypes gave the most frequent clonotype in two of eight donors.

Germline V CDR1 and CDR2: KGHSH, LQKENI. There are 16 residues in the CDR3. Trimming took 3 bases from V and 0 from J, leaving 14 bases between them. TCRdb re-called the reads through MiXCR, storing one row per CDR3 protein. This repertoire shows some 700,000 distinct CDR3 sequences, around 32% found once; its top ten account for 15% to 20%. This clonotype was obtained from a human donor in good health (CMV status not recorded). Some clones in this sample may be carry-over from other donors' samples. The sample was cultured PBMCs, taken from culture after CMV antigen stimulation. The J gene is TRBJ1-1, the V gene TRBV18, with unresolved D. The CDR3 sequence is CASSPRVAGMNTEAFF. The DNA for the CDR3 is TGTGCCAGCTCACCTCGGGTAGCTGGGATGAACACTGAAGCTTTCTTT.